Listed below are T cell receptor beta chains from one sample, sequenced in a study of T cells in Graves' hyperthyroidism and ophthalmopathy. TCRdb re-analysed the multiplex PCR reads in MiXCR, keeping a single row per CDR3 protein. The sample carries 360,000 or so distinct CDR3 sequences, 15% recorded once. Sequenced: blood. The receptor source for this set is a woman aged 60-75 years with Graves' ophthalmopathy. Each CDR3 is given with its conserved first and last residue. A D gene is named only where the DNA matches it firmly. Only some rows state a clone size, as once, few, many or a class for expanded clones.

J gene: TRBJ1-5; CDR3 length: 12; D gene: -; clone size: many; V gene: TRBV18; CDR3 DNA: TGTGCCAGCTCACCAGGATTGGAGCCCCAGCATTTT; CDR3 protein: CASSPGLEPQHF
J gene: TRBJ2-3; CDR3 length: 20; D gene: TRBD2; clone size: many; V gene: TRBV29-1; CDR3 DNA: TGCAGCGTGGGAGGTGGTCTAGCGGGAGGGCCTGAGTTGTTCACAGATACGCAGTATTTT; CDR3 protein: CSVGGGLAGGPELFTDTQYF
J gene: TRBJ1-4; CDR3 length: 14; D gene: -; clone size: few; V gene: TRBV7-2; CDR3 DNA: TGTGCCAGCAGCCCTGGGGGTAGTAATGAAAAACTGTTTTTT; CDR3 protein: CASSPGGSNEKLFF
J gene: TRBJ2-7; CDR3 length: 11; D gene: -; clone size: many; V gene: TRBV3-1; CDR3 DNA: TGTGCCAGCAGAGGACACGGAGAGCAGTACTTC; CDR3 protein: CASRGHGEQYF
J gene: TRBJ2-7; CDR3 length: 13; D gene: TRBD1; clone size: few; V gene: TRBV28; CDR3 DNA: TGTGCCAGCACGGACAGGGAGTCCTACGGGCAGTACTTC; CDR3 protein: CASTDRESYGQYF
J gene: TRBJ2-1; CDR3 length: 16; D gene: TRBD1; clone size: many; V gene: TRBV3-1; CDR3 DNA: TGTGCCAGCAGCCAAGAGAGAGAGACAGGGAGCAATGAGCAGTTCTTC; CDR3 protein: CASSQERETGSNEQFF
J gene: TRBJ2-5; CDR3 length: 16; D gene: TRBD2; clone size: many; V gene: TRBV3-1; CDR3 DNA: TGTGCCAGCAGCCACTTTAGTGTAGCGGGAGTGGAGACCCAGTACTTC; CDR3 protein: CASSHFSVAGVETQYF
J gene: TRBJ2-1; CDR3 length: 15; D gene: -; clone size: few; V gene: TRBV5-1; CDR3 DNA: TGCGCCAGCAGTCTCCTGAGGGATTGGGGTGATGAGCAGTTCTTC; CDR3 protein: CASSLLRDWGDEQFF
J gene: TRBJ1-2; CDR3 length: 12; D gene: -; clone size: -; V gene: TRBV7-8; CDR3 DNA: TGTGCCAGCAGCTTTACGGAGGATGGCTACACCTTC; CDR3 protein: CASSFTEDGYTF
J gene: TRBJ1-3; CDR3 length: 15; D gene: -; clone size: -; V gene: TRBV12-3/TRBV12-4; CDR3 DNA: TGTGCCAGCAGTTTACGGGGTACAACTGGAAACACCATATATTTT; CDR3 protein: CASSLRGTTGNTIYF
J gene: TRBJ2-3; CDR3 length: 14; D gene: -; clone size: -; V gene: TRBV19; CDR3 DNA: TGTGCCAGTAGTATAGGCGGCACTCCAGATACGCAGTATTTT; CDR3 protein: CASSIGGTPDTQYF
J gene: TRBJ2-5; CDR3 length: 17; D gene: TRBD2; clone size: -; V gene: TRBV20-1; CDR3 DNA: TGCAGTGCTAGAGAAGGACTAGCGGGAGTTGTTGGGGAGACCCAGTACTTC; CDR3 protein: CSAREGLAGVVGETQYF
J gene: TRBJ1-1; CDR3 length: 17; D gene: -; clone size: many; V gene: TRBV19; CDR3 DNA: TGTGCCAGTACTGAGCCGGGACATGTCTTCATGAACACTGAAGCTTTCTTT; CDR3 protein: CASTEPGHVFMNTEAFF
J gene: TRBJ2-7; CDR3 length: 15; D gene: TRBD1; clone size: many; V gene: TRBV7-9; CDR3 DNA: TGTGCCAGCAGCTTAGCGATCGGGACAGCCTACGAGCAGTACTTC; CDR3 protein: CASSLAIGTAYEQYF
J gene: TRBJ2-2; CDR3 length: 15; D gene: -; clone size: many; V gene: TRBV18; CDR3 DNA: TGTGCCAGCTCACCACGGAGGGCCGACACCGGGGAGCTGTTTTTT; CDR3 protein: CASSPRRADTGELFF
J gene: TRBJ1-5; CDR3 length: 18; D gene: -; clone size: few; V gene: TRBV6-1; CDR3 DNA: TGTGCCAGCAGTGAAGGAGTGGAGAGGGGGGGCTGGGGTCAGCCCCAGCATTTT; CDR3 protein: CASSEGVERGGWGQPQHF
J gene: TRBJ2-2; CDR3 length: 17; D gene: TRBD2; clone size: -; V gene: TRBV7-9; CDR3 DNA: TGTGCCAGCAGCTCAAATTGGCTAGCGGGGAAAACCGGGGAGCTGTTTTTT; CDR3 protein: CASSSNWLAGKTGELFF